These 24 T cell receptor beta chains came from one sample sequenced in a study of CD4 T cells in relation to SARS-CoV-2 and coronaviruses. Assay: immunoSEQ multiplex PCR; the TCRdb copy retains only in-frame clones and omits some. The repertoire holds some 14,000 clones, with 75% to 85% as singletons. The unexposed donors gave CD4+ T cells in about 2011-2019, prior to COVID-19. The cells were cultured for about 10 days before CD4+ T cells were isolated. Their antigens remain unidentified. Sequencing was carried out using CD4+ T cells from PBMCs, cultured in vitro. The receptors stem from a human donor in good health.

The chain uses TRBV10-3 and TRBJ1-2; D is uncertain. Between the trimmed V and J ends, which lost 5 bases and 4 bases, there was a span of 14 bases. CDR3 size: 14 residues. Germline lookup yields CDR1 ENHRY and CDR2 SYGVKD. CDR3 protein: CAISPNGESYGYTF. CDR3 sequence (DNA): TGTGCCATCAGTCCGAACGGGGAATCCTATGGCTACACCTTC.

The gene calls are TRBV10-2 and TRBJ1-1; D gene ambiguous. Germline V gives CDR1 WSHSY, CDR2 SAAADI. The CDR3 contains 12 residues. Trimming stripped 7 bases from V and 5 bases from J, with 11 bases between. The CDR3 spells CASIGVATEAFF. The CDR3 bases are TGCGCCAGCATCGGGGTGGCGACTGAAGCTTTCTTT.

V is TRBV6-1 and J is TRBJ2-5; D perhaps matches TRBD2 (6 bases). CDR1 and CDR2 from the germline V gene are MNHNS and SASEGT. Trimming stripped 1 base from V and 5 bases from J, with 17 bases between. The CDR3 consists of 16 residues. The CDR3 coding sequence is TGTGCCAGCAGTGAAGAGGTGGAGGGCGGAAGGGAGACCCAGTACTTC. Translated, it gives CASSEEVEGGRETQYF.

The V and J genes are TRBV2 and TRBJ2-6; perhaps TRBD2 as D (5 bases). V dropped 6 bases and J dropped 2 bases, with 11 bases sitting between them. Looked up from germline, CDR1 is SNHLY and CDR2 is FYNNEI. The CDR3 consists of 15 residues. The CDR3 nucleotides read TGTGCCAGCAGGATGGACTGGGCTGGGGCCAACGTCCTGACTTTC. Protein product: CASRMDWAGANVLTF.

This clone was detected a few times. This sequence joins TRBV7-9 and TRBJ1-2; 11 bases match TRBD1. CDR1 SEHNR and CDR2 FQNEAQ come from the germline V gene (reference sequence). The CDR3 covers 15 residues. Trimming cost V 4 bases and J 7 bases; bases outside gene matches: 8. CDR3 amino acids: CASSSRTGGWGGYTF. As DNA, the CDR3 is TGTGCCAGCAGCTCCAGGACAGGGGGCTGGGGTGGCTACACCTTC.

This clone has only one observation. The chain carries TRBV11-2 and TRBJ1-4, with D unclear. CDR3 length: 14 residues. Trimming took 7 bases from V and 3 from J, leaving 12 bases between them. Germline CDR1 reads SGHAT; CDR2 reads FQNNGV. As DNA, the CDR3 is TGTGCCAGCACCAACGTCGGAGCTAATGAAAAACTGTTTTTT. Translated, it gives CASTNVGANEKLFF. Full variable domain (outside the CDR3, taken from reference TRBV11-2 and TRBJ1-4): EAGVAQSPRYKIIEKRQSVAFWCNPISGHATLYWYQQILGQGPKLLIQFQNNGVVDDSQLPKDRFSAERLKGVDSTLKIQPAKLEDSAVYLCASTNVGANEKLFFGSGTQLSVL.

The chain combines TRBV21-1 with TRBJ1-2. TRBV21-1 is listed as a pseudogene. The CDR3 spans 16 residues. CDR3 in DNA: TGTGCCAGCACCACTCCTCCCAAGTCGGGGGGCTATGGCTACACCTTC. The encoded protein is CASTTPPKSGGYGYTF.

The chain links TRBV4-1 to TRBJ1-5, with D unclear. The length of the CDR3 is 14 residues. V dropped 1 base and J dropped 4 bases, with 8 bases sitting between them. CDR1 and CDR2 (germline): MGHRA, YSYEKL. Here the CDR3 reads CASSQVTDNQPQHF. DNA of the CDR3: TGCGCCAGCAGCCAAGTTACAGATAATCAGCCCCAGCATTTT.

The chain joins TRBV5-1 to TRBJ2-5; 8 bases line up with TRBD1. CDR1 and CDR2 from the germline V gene are SGHRS and YFSETQ. The CDR3 covers 14 residues. The V and J ends lost 7 bases and 5 bases, in that order; junction bases with no gene match: 10. CDR3 nucleotide sequence: TGCGCCAGCGGATACGGACAGGGCCGGGAGACCCAGTACTTC. Its translation: CASGYGQGRETQYF.

The chain joins TRBV3-1 (or the pseudogene TRBV3-2) to TRBJ2-3; 7 bases line up with TRBD1. Trimming at V came to 5 bases and at J to 1 base, leaving 9 bases not matched to a gene. Per germline, CDR1 LGHDT and CDR2 YNNKEL (reference sequence). This CDR3 comprises 16 residues. The CDR3 bases are TGTGCCAGCAGCTCCGGACAGGCCTTACGCACAGATACGCAGTATTTT. The encoded protein is CASSSGQALRTDTQYF.

The V call is TRBV5-1, the J call TRBJ1-2, with no clear D. The germline V gene encodes CDR1 SGHRS and CDR2 YFSETQ. CDR3 length: 13 amino acids. V was trimmed by 0 bases and J by 2 bases, leaving 5 bases between them. In DNA, the CDR3 is TGCGCCAGCAGCTTGGCGGACAACTATGGCTACACCTTC. Its protein product is CASSLADNYGYTF.

As to this clone: The sample carries other DNA sequences with the same CDR3. J is TRBJ1-5 and V is TRBV24-1, with no clear D. The length of the CDR3 is 14 residues. Germline assignment: CDR1 KGHDR and CDR2 SFDVKD. The V gene lost 4 bases and the J gene lost 7 bases, with 13 bases spanning the gap. DNA of the CDR3: TGTGCCACCAGTGAGGGAAAGCTCAACCAGCCCCAGCATTTT. It encodes CATSEGKLNQPQHF.

V is TRBV7-2 and J is TRBJ1-2; D may be TRBD1 (5 bases). Per germline, CDR1 SGHTA and CDR2 FQGNSA. The CDR3 sequence is 13 residues long. Trimming removed 5 bases at V and 3 bases at J, with 10 bases between. This CDR3 is CASSPDSYYGYTF. The CDR3 DNA is TGTGCCAGCAGCCCAGACAGCTACTATGGCTACACCTTC. Full variable domain (remainder filled in from reference TRBV7-2 and TRBJ1-2): GAGVSQSPSNKVTEKGKDVELRCDPISGHTALYWYRQSLGQGLEFLIYFQGNSAPDKSGLPSDRFSAERTGGSVSTLTIQRTQQEDSAVYLCASSPDSYYGYTFGSGTRLTVV.

The V and J genes are TRBV5-6 and TRBJ1-1; D call uncertain. The CDR3 length is 17 residues. V was trimmed by 0 bases and J by 0 bases, leaving 15 bases between them. Germline V CDR1 and CDR2: SGHDT, YYEEEE. CDR3 nucleotide sequence: TGTGCCAGCAGCTTGGCTATCAGCCAAAGGATGAACACTGAAGCTTTCTTT. Translated, it gives CASSLAISQRMNTEAFF.

This chain connects TRBV27 to TRBJ2-3, with TRBD1 identical over 7 bases. V was pared by 6 bases and J by 1 base, with 7 bases of the junction left unmatched. The CDR3 runs to 15 residues. Germline values: CDR1 MNHEY, CDR2 SMNVEV (reference sequence). The CDR3 sequence is CASRKQGLGTDTQYF. The CDR3, as DNA: TGTGCCAGCAGAAAACAGGGGTTAGGCACAGATACGCAGTATTTT.

This sequence joins TRBV30 and TRBJ1-5, with D possibly being TRBD1 (5 bases). CDR3 length: 14 residues. The V and J ends lost 1 base and 7 bases respectively, with 14 bases between them. Germline V CDR1 and CDR2: GTSNPN, SVGIG (reference sequence). The CDR3 region is CAWSGQGGKQPQHF. In DNA form, the CDR3 reads TGTGCCTGGAGTGGGCAGGGAGGTAAGCAGCCCCAGCATTTT. Looking up the rest from reference TRBV30 and TRBJ1-5 gives the full variable domain: SQTIHQWPATLVQPVGSPLSLECTVEGTSNPNLYWYRQAAGRGLQLLFYSVGIGQISSEVPQNLSASRPQDRQFILSSKKLLLSDSGFYLCAWSGQGGKQPQHFGDGTRLSIL.

The V gene is TRBV3-1 (or the pseudogene TRBV3-2), the J gene TRBJ1-2; D uncertain. Germline V gene lookup returns CDR1 LGHDT and CDR2 YNNKEL (reference sequence). The CDR3 has 13 residues. Trimming took 1 base from V and 0 from J, leaving 3 bases between them. The CDR3 sequence: CASSQGANYGYTF. CDR3 coding DNA: TGTGCCAGCAGCCAAGGGGCTAACTATGGCTACACCTTC.

This chain uses TRBV7-6 with TRBJ2-5, with D perhaps assigned TRBD1 or TRBD2 (5 bases each). Germline V gene sequence: CDR1 SGHVS, CDR2 FNYEAQ. V was trimmed by 5 bases and J by 2 bases, leaving 9 bases between them. This CDR3 comprises 13 residues. The CDR3, as DNA: TGTGCCAGCAGCAGGGGACGACAAGAGACCCAGTACTTC. Residues: CASSRGRQETQYF.

This clone was seen a single time. V and J are TRBV11-3 and TRBJ1-5; TRBD1 matches 7 bases. J gave up 0 bases and V 4 bases, and 6 bases lay outside the gene matches. The CDR3 loop spans 16 amino acids. CDR1 is SGHNT, CDR2 YENEEA, per germline. CDR3: CASSSGDRSSNQPQHF. The CDR3 DNA reads as TGTGCCAGCAGCTCGGGGGACAGAAGTAGCAATCAGCCCCAGCATTTT.

V usage is TRBV4-1 and J usage is TRBJ1-2; D not certain. The CDR3 extends over 14 amino acids. Deletions cut 1 base from V and 5 bases from J, with 11 bases between. The germline V gene has CDR1 MGHRA and CDR2 YSYEKL. CDR3 amino acids: CASSQAPRVYGYTF. The CDR3 DNA reads TGCGCCAGCAGCCAAGCCCCTCGAGTATATGGCTACACCTTC.

V is TRBV28 and J is TRBJ2-5; tentatively, D is TRBD1 (6 bases). The CDR3 spans 15 residues. V was trimmed by 6 bases and J by 5 bases, leaving 19 bases between them. In germline, CDR1 is MDHEN, CDR2 SYDVKM. Here the CDR3 DNA reads TGTGCCAGCAGCTCCTGGTCGTCAGGGGCCGAGACCCAGTACTTC. Its protein is CASSSWSSGAETQYF. The whole variable domain, remainder taken from reference TRBV28 and TRBJ2-5, is DVKVTQSSRYLVKRTGEKVFLECVQDMDHENMFWYRQDPGLGLRLIYFSYDVKMKEKGDIPEGYSVSREKKERFSLILESASTNQTSMYLCASSSWSSGAETQYFGPGTRLLVL.

The chain employs TRBV19 and TRBJ2-1; D perhaps matches TRBD2 (6 bases). CDR1 and CDR2 (germline): LNHDA, SQIVND (reference sequence). CDR3 length: 14 amino acids. V was clipped by 7 bases and J by 8 bases, with 18 bases between them. The chain's CDR3 is CASIGQGGVDEQFF. The DNA of the CDR3 is TGTGCCAGTATAGGGCAGGGAGGTGTTGATGAGCAGTTCTTC.

This clone was seen more than once but under ten times. The chain recombines TRBV5-1 with TRBJ2-1, with 11 bases that match TRBD2. Germline V gives CDR1 SGHRS, CDR2 YFSETQ. The trim removed 0 bases at V and 2 bases at J, leaving 1 base unmatched. The CDR3 totals 16 residues. CDR3 nucleotides: TGCGCCAGCAGCTTGGAGACTAGCGGGACCTACAATGAGCAGTTCTTC. This encodes CASSLETSGTYNEQFF.

The chain uses TRBV30 and TRBJ1-1, with D maybe TRBD1 (6 bases). Germline lookup yields CDR1 GTSNPN and CDR2 SVGIG (reference sequence). Trimming removed 4 bases from V and 6 bases from J, with 12 bases in between. The CDR3 runs to 12 residues. The CDR3 region has the DNA TGTGCCTGGATGGCAGGGGTATCTGAAGCTTTCTTT. As protein: CAWMAGVSEAFF.